Each of the 14 T cell receptor beta chains below was sequenced from the same sample in a study of blood T cell repertoires in COVID-19. Profiled with immunoSEQ multiplex PCR; TCRdb holds only in-frame clones, not every one. The sample has around 300,000 clones; over 75% are singletons. Sequences were obtained from peripheral blood. These receptors all stem from a woman between 70 and 85 years old with acute or convalescent COVID-19.

The chain couples TRBV7-9 to TRBJ2-7; 8 bases line up with TRBD1. The V segment lost 8 bases and the J segment 7 bases; nucleotides outside the gene matches: 10. The CDR3 consists of 13 residues. Germline V lookup: CDR1 SEHNR, CDR2 FQNEAQ (reference sequence). The CDR3 is CASGNQGTGEQYF. CDR3 nucleotide sequence: TGTGCCAGCGGCAACCAGGGGACAGGTGAGCAGTACTTC.

V is TRBV5-1 and J is TRBJ2-3, with TRBD2 matching 7 bases. Germline V gives CDR1 SGHRS, CDR2 YFSETQ. This CDR3 has 15 residues. With 4 bases clipped from V and 4 bases from J, the junction kept 9 bases outside the gene matches. The CDR3 region is CASSPAPGLPDTQYF. CDR3 DNA sequence: TGCGCCAGCAGCCCGGCCCCGGGACTACCAGATACGCAGTATTTT.

This rearrangement joins TRBV7-2 to TRBJ2-7; perhaps TRBD2 as D (7 bases). The CDR3 is made up of 15 amino acids. Germline CDR1 SGHTA, CDR2 FQGNSA. V lost 5 bases to trimming and J lost 2 bases, with 16 bases between them. As DNA, the CDR3 is TGTGCCAGCAGCCAAGGGGGGGCGGTTCCCTACGAGCAGTACTTC. It yields the protein CASSQGGAVPYEQYF.

The genes are TRBV3-1 (or the pseudogene TRBV3-2) and TRBJ2-7, with a possible D match to TRBD2 (6 bases). The CDR3 loop spans 13 amino acids. Germline CDR1 reads LGHDT; CDR2 reads YNNKEL (reference sequence). Trimming shortened V by 10 bases and J by 2 bases, and 15 bases separated the two germline ends. DNA for the CDR3: TGTGCCACCCAGCGGGCGGGTACCTACGAGCAGTACTTC. Amino acids: CATQRAGTYEQYF.

This chain links TRBV11-2 with TRBJ2-4; TRBD2 matches at 9 bases. Unmatched junction bases numbered 7, after V lost 3 bases and J lost 7 bases. This CDR3 contains 15 residues. In germline, CDR1 is SGHAT, CDR2 FQNNGV. The CDR3 coding sequence is TGTGCCAGCAGCTTCAGCGGGGGGACTAATAACATTCAGTACTTC. This codes for CASSFSGGTNNIQYF.

The genes are TRBV20-1 and TRBJ2-1; 12 bases are shared with TRBD2. Losses at the gene ends were 3 bases for V and 9 bases for J; bases not matched to a gene: 3. CDR1 is DFQATT and CDR2 is SNEGSKA in the germline V gene (reference sequence). The CDR3 contains 13 residues. The CDR3 here is CSASLAGGLEQFF. CDR3 bases: TGCAGTGCTAGTCTAGCGGGGGGGCTTGAGCAGTTCTTC.

The gene calls are TRBV5-5 and TRBJ1-4, with D hard to call. CDR3 size: 13 residues. The V end was cut by 1 base, the J end by 9 bases, with 10 bases between. Germline-derived CDR1 and CDR2 are SGHKS and YYEKEE (reference sequence). CDR3 in amino acids: CASSLYGDKKLFF. CDR3 in DNA: TGTGCCAGCAGCTTGTACGGGGATAAAAAACTGTTTTTT.

As regards this clone: Mismatch with germline at one junction end may stem from a read error. The gene calls are TRBV6-5 and TRBJ2-7, with a tentative D call TRBD1 (6 bases). The CDR3 length is 12 residues. Looked up from germline, CDR1 is MNHEY and CDR2 is SVGAGI. The CDR3 DNA is TGTGCCAGCAGGACCGGGACACTCGAGGAGTACTTC. This gives the protein CASRTGTLEEYF.

This clone was detected a few times. This chain uses TRBV29-1 with TRBJ1-2; D uncertain. CDR1 is SQVTM, CDR2 ANQGSEA, per germline. The CDR3 contains 12 residues. V dropped 7 bases and J dropped 4 bases, with 13 bases sitting between them. CDR3 protein: CSGAGVSYGYTF. The DNA for the CDR3 is TGCAGCGGTGCGGGCGTTTCCTATGGCTACACCTTC. Looking up the rest from reference TRBV29-1 and TRBJ1-2 gives the full variable domain: SAVISQKPSRDICQRGTSLTIQCQVDSQVTMMFWYRQQPGQSLTLIATANQGSEATYESGFVIDKFPISRPNLTFSTLTVSNMSPEDSSIYLCSGAGVSYGYTFGSGTRLTVV.

The V and J genes are TRBV6-5 and TRBJ1-6; no clear D. The germline CDR1 and CDR2 sequences are MNHEY and SVGAGI. V shed 2 bases and J shed 15 bases, with 14 bases lying between them. The CDR3 totals 13 residues. CDR3 sequence (DNA): TGTGCCAGCAGTTACGTCGAACTAGCGGTCCTCCACTTT. It yields the protein CASSYVELAVLHF.

The chain carries TRBV23-1 and TRBJ1-5; possible D gene TRBD1, 5 bases. TRBV23-1 qualifies as an ORF whose function is uncertain. The V end was cut by 2 bases, the J end by 1 base, with 12 bases between. The CDR3 consists of 16 residues. The CDR3 DNA reads TGCGCCAGCAGTCAACGGGGGGTCGGGAGCAATCAGCCCCAGCATTTT. As protein: CASSQRGVGSNQPQHF.

The gene calls are TRBV5-6 and TRBJ2-2, with D possibly TRBD1 on 5 matching bases. Trimming pared 4 bases from V and 1 base from J, leaving 8 bases between. Germline V gene lookup returns CDR1 SGHDT and CDR2 YYEEEE. There are 14 residues in the CDR3. The CDR3 nucleotides are TGTGCCAGCAGCGTCACAGGGAACACCGGGGAGCTGTTTTTT. Protein: CASSVTGNTGELFF.

This chain joins TRBV5-1 and TRBJ1-1; 9 nucleotides agree with TRBD1. V was clipped by 0 bases and J by 3 bases; unmatched bases: 9. The CDR3 has 17 residues. Germline V gene data show CDR1 as SGHRS and CDR2 as YFSETQ. For the CDR3, the DNA is TGCGCCAGCAGCTTGGGCTCACAGGGGGCAGGGGACACTGAAGCTTTCTTT. This encodes CASSLGSQGAGDTEAFF.

The chain carries TRBV5-5 and TRBJ2-3, with 8 bases lining up with TRBD2. J gave up 0 bases and V 1 base, and 16 bases lay outside the gene matches. This CDR3 region has 20 residues. Germline values: CDR1 SGHKS, CDR2 YYEKEE (reference sequence). The CDR3 DNA reads TGTGCCAGCAGCTTGCCTCGGGGTAGCGGGGCGTATCCTAGCACAGATACGCAGTATTTT. Amino acid sequence: CASSLPRGSGAYPSTDTQYF.